This is a list of T cell receptor beta chains from one sample in a study of human T cells and chemical hapten exposure. TCRdb reanalysed the RACE reads using MiXCR and keeps one entry per CDR3 protein. The sample holds some 82,000 distinct CDR3 sequences; 5% to 8.5% are singletons and the top ten take 1% to 1.5%. This sample comprised whole blood, obtained in connection with sensitization to the hapten diphenylcyclopropenone (DPC). The receptors here all came from a woman aged 25 to 39 with alopecia areata. Some clones in this sample may be carry-over from other donors' samples. Both conserved end residues are part of each CDR3. The D gene is left open where the match is weak. Only some rows state a clone size, as once, few, many or a class for expanded clones.

V gene	clone size	D gene	J gene	CDR3 protein	CDR3 DNA
TRBV18	few	TRBD1	TRBJ2-5	CASSAGQGSIYQETQYF	TGTGCCAGCTCAGCCGGACAGGGGTCCATCTACCAAGAGACCCAGTACTTC
TRBV5-1	many	TRBD1	TRBJ2-7	CASSWGQGADEQYF	TGCGCCAGCAGCTGGGGACAGGGGGCAGATGAGCAGTACTTC
TRBV7-7	many	TRBD1	TRBJ2-2	CASSPRGTGDNVLFF	TGTGCCAGCAGCCCGAGGGGGACAGGGGATAATGTGCTGTTTTTT
TRBV12-3/TRBV12-4	few	TRBD1	TRBJ1-3	CASSAATGGGNTIYF	TGTGCCAGCAGTGCAGCCACAGGGGGGGGAAACACCATATATTTT
TRBV6-2/TRBV6-3	many	.	TRBJ2-1	CASNPAGQGGNEQFF	TGTGCCAGCAACCCCGCGGGTCAGGGGGGGAATGAGCAGTTCTTC
TRBV11-3	.	TRBD1	TRBJ2-6	CASSYGQGRSSGANVLTF	TGTGCCAGCAGCTACGGACAGGGGCGAAGCTCTGGGGCCAACGTCCTGACTTTC
TRBV30	.	.	TRBJ1-4	CAWSGLRGEKLFF	TGTGCCTGGAGTGGCCTAAGGGGCGAAAAACTGTTTTTT
TRBV18	.	.	TRBJ1-1	CASSPGPGGTEAFF	TGTGCCAGCTCACCAGGGCCCGGCGGGACTGAAGCTTTCTTT
TRBV20-1	many	.	TRBJ1-2	CSAKDSPNYGYTF	TGCAGTGCAAAAGACAGCCCTAACTATGGCTACACCTTC
TRBV12-3/TRBV12-4	many	.	TRBJ2-6	CASSPLANTGANVLTF	TGTGCCAGCAGTCCCCTCGCTAATACTGGGGCCAACGTCCTGACTTTC
TRBV29-1	many	.	TRBJ1-1	CSVVLQTTNTEAFF	TGCAGCGTTGTACTACAGACAACGAACACTGAAGCTTTCTTT
TRBV6-6	few	.	TRBJ2-3	CASSYTVTSSTDTQYF	TGTGCCAGCAGTTACACGGTCACCTCTAGCACAGATACGCAGTATTTT
TRBV12-3/TRBV12-4	.	.	TRBJ2-3	CASSISGEGAATQYF	TGTGCCAGCTCTATCTCAGGGGAGGGAGCGGCTACGCAGTATTTT
TRBV6-6	few	.	TRBJ2-5	CASSRHGEETQYF	TGTGCCAGCAGCAGACACGGAGAAGAGACCCAGTACTTC
TRBV19	.	TRBD1	TRBJ1-5	CASSIAEGATGGSNQPQHF	TGTGCCAGTAGTATAGCAGAGGGGGCGACGGGCGGTAGCAATCAGCCCCAGCATTTT
TRBV29-1	few	.	TRBJ1-1	CSVEVVVIGPRTEAFF	TGCAGCGTTGAAGTAGTAGTGATCGGACCCAGAACTGAAGCTTTCTTT